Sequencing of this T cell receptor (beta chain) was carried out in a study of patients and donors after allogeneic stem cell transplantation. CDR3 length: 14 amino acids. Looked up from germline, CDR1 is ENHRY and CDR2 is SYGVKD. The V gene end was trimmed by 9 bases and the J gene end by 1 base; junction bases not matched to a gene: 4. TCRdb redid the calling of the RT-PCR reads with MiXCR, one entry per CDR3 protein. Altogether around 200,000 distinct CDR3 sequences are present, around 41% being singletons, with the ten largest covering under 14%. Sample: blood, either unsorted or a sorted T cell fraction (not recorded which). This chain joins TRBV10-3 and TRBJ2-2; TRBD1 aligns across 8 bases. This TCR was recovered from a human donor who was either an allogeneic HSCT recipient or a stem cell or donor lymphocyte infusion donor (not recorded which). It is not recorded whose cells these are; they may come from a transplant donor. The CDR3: CAIGGQENTGELFF. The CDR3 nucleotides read TGTGCCATTGGGGGACAGGAGAACACCGGGGAGCTGTTTTTT.